These 13 T cell receptor beta chains came from one sample sequenced in a study of prognosis after radiotherapy for stage I lung cancer. Researchers used two-round multiplex PCR to amplify TCR beta CDR3 starting from genomic DNA. The first PCR round targeted every TRBV and TRBJ gene with specific primers. TCRdb reprocessed the multiplex PCR reads via MiXCR and lists one record per CDR3 protein. Altogether around 14,000 distinct CDR3 sequences are present, about 27% being singletons, with the ten largest covering around 15%. The sequencing used PBMCs, collected before or after stereotactic body radiation therapy (not recorded which). The receptors come from a donor over 45 with non-small cell lung cancer.

This clonotype was seen ten or more times. The chain combines TRBV4-1 with TRBJ1-6, with D unclear. The germline V gene has CDR1 MGHRA and CDR2 YSYEKL. There are 14 residues in the CDR3. The V and J ends lost 0 bases and 14 bases respectively, with 14 bases between them. The CDR3 sequence: CASSQDSSDRALHF. CDR3 bases: TGCGCCAGCAGCCAAGATAGTTCGGACCGGGCCCTCCACTTT.

Regarding this clonotype: The likely explanation is a read error, given a far larger clone one base away. This sequence joins TRBV6-2 or TRBV6-3 and TRBJ1-1; TRBD1 aligns across 7 bases. The CDR3 spans 12 residues. V was clipped by 7 bases and J by 7 bases; unmatched bases: 6. CDR1 and CDR2 from the germline V gene are MNHEY and SVGEGT. The CDR3 sequence: CASKAQGGEAFF. CDR3 DNA: TGTGCCAGCAAAGCGCAGGGGGGTGAAGCTTTCTTT.

This clonotype was seen many times. This rearrangement joins TRBV5-1 to TRBJ1-2, with D possibly being TRBD1 (6 bases). CDR1 is SGHRS and CDR2 is YFSETQ in the germline V gene. This CDR3 is 15 amino acids long. V was shortened by 2 bases and J by 4 bases, with 15 bases between the two germline ends. The CDR3 is CASSLDPGEGYGYTF. The CDR3 DNA reads as TGCGCCAGCAGCTTAGATCCAGGGGAGGGCTATGGCTACACCTTC. Based on the CDR3 plus reference TRBV5-1 and TRBJ1-2, the full variable domain is KAGVTQTPRYLIKTRGQQVTLSCSPISGHRSVSWYQQTPGQGLQFLFEYFSETQRNKGNFPGRFSGRQFSNSRSEMNVSTLELGDSALYLCASSLDPGEGYGYTFGSGTRLTVV.

This clonotype was seen many times. In DNA form, the CDR3 reads TGCGCCAGCAGCCCCACAAGAAATTACAATGAGCAGTTCTTC. This sequence encodes CASSPTRNYNEQFF. This chain links TRBV4-1 with TRBJ2-1, with D uncertain. With 4 bases removed from V and 4 bases from J, the gap between germline ends came to 11 bases. CDR3 length: 14 amino acids. From germline, CDR1 is MGHRA and CDR2 YSYEKL.

The sample holds one count of this clonotype. It is likely a read error: a sequence one base away is far more abundant. The chain is built from TRBV11-2 and TRBJ2-1, with TRBD2 matching over 8 bases. Germline CDR1 reads SGHAT; CDR2 reads FQNNGV. V lost 3 bases and J lost 1; bases outside the gene matches: 5. This CDR3 contains 16 residues. The CDR3 spells CASSFGAGGSYNEQFF. CDR3 coding DNA: TGTGCCAGCAGCTTTGGTGCGGGAGGATCCTACAATGAGCAGTTCTTC.

This clonotype was picked up many times. This chain joins TRBV20-1 and TRBJ2-1; TRBD2 might be the D (5 bases). This CDR3 is 18 amino acids long. Between the trimmed V and J ends, which lost 7 bases and 0 bases, there was a span of 25 bases. The germline V gene has CDR1 DFQATT and CDR2 SNEGSKA (reference sequence). This CDR3 reads CSGLAAGDLISSYNEQFF. The CDR3 DNA sequence: TGCAGTGGTCTTGCGGCGGGCGACCTAATTTCCTCCTACAATGAGCAGTTCTTC.

In its sample, this clonotype was seen many times. The V and J genes are TRBV4-2 and TRBJ2-7, with TRBD2 matching over 10 bases. CDR3 length: 18 amino acids. The germline V gene encodes CDR1 LGHNA and CDR2 YNFKEQ. With 0 bases clipped from V and 0 bases from J, the junction kept 8 bases outside the gene matches. The CDR3, as DNA: TGTGCCAGCAGCCAAGATCAATTAGCGGGGGGTTTCTCCTACGAGCAGTACTTC. Translated, it gives CASSQDQLAGGFSYEQYF.

Only one count was recorded for this clonotype. This chain connects TRBV6-5 to TRBJ2-2; 12 bases match TRBD2. This CDR3 contains 20 residues. With V trimmed by 0 bases and J by 6 bases, 14 bases remained unmatched. CDR1 MNHEY and CDR2 SVGAGI come from the germline V gene. CDR3 residues: CASSYSRRLAGAIRPGELFF. The DNA for the CDR3 is TGTGCCAGCAGTTACTCGCGCCGACTAGCGGGGGCCATTCGCCCCGGGGAGCTGTTTTTT.

With respect to this clonotype: Compared with germline, one end of the junction differs, possibly owing to a read error. The gene calls are TRBV20-1 and TRBJ2-7; a weak D match, TRBD1 (6 bases). CDR1 is DFQATT, CDR2 SNEGSKA, per germline (reference sequence). The CDR3 has 12 amino acids. CDR3 protein: CSAGDTGKRVRF. CDR3 nucleotides: TGCAGTGCTGGGGACACGGGAAAACGAGTCCGCTTC.

The chain recombines TRBV6-5 with TRBJ2-7; no firm D call. Trimming stripped 4 bases from V and 2 bases from J, with 9 bases between. The CDR3 spans 13 residues. Germline V gives CDR1 MNHEY, CDR2 SVGAGI. CDR3 coding DNA: TGTGCCAGCAGTTGGAAAGCAACCTACGAGCAGTACTTC. This codes for CASSWKATYEQYF.

This clonotype is termed medium-sized. The chain carries TRBV28 and TRBJ1-3, with TRBD1 matching over 8 bases. With V trimmed by 2 bases and J by 1 base, 10 bases remained unmatched. There are 18 residues in the CDR3. The germline gives CDR1 MDHEN, CDR2 SYDVKM. For the CDR3, the DNA is TGTGCCAGCAGTTTACAAAGCGGACAGGGAGGATCTGGAAACACCATATATTTT. This translates into CASSLQSGQGGSGNTIYF.

There are many counts of this clonotype. This rearrangement joins TRBV4-1 to TRBJ2-5; D perhaps matches TRBD2 (7 bases). The V end was cut by 2 bases, the J end by 5 bases, with 24 bases between. The germline gives CDR1 MGHRA, CDR2 YSYEKL. CDR3 length: 18 amino acids. For the CDR3, the DNA is TGCGCCAGCAGCCAACCGGTAGTTGGGGGGGCCCTGTCGGAGACCCAGTACTTC. Translating gives CASSQPVVGGALSETQYF.

The chain joins TRBV16 to TRBJ2-7; TRBD1 agrees at 8 bases. The CDR3 loop spans 15 amino acids. Germline V gene data show CDR1 as KGHSY and CDR2 as FQNENV. After removal of 5 bases from V and 5 bases from J, the junction contained 11 bases not matched to a gene. The CDR3 nucleotides are TGTGCCAGCAGCTTACAGGGGGAAATTTGGCACGAGCAGTACTTC. Translating gives CASSLQGEIWHEQYF.